The next 28 T cell receptor beta chains were all read from a single sample in a study of CD8 T cells in ankylosing spondylitis. Study-wide results and caveats: Seemingly characteristic of ankylosing spondylitis blood was a TCR beta motif consisting of under 10 highly homologous variants.

Which antigens these TCRs recognize remains unknown. Each CDR3 protein gets one entry after TCRdb re-called the 5' RACE reads with MiXCR. The sample lists a few hundred thousand distinct CDR3 sequences, approximately 20% occurring once. Sequencing used blood, either unsorted or a sorted T cell fraction (not recorded which). The receptors here all came from a male donor with ankylosing spondylitis.

The rearrangement joins TRBV12-5 to TRBJ2-7; the D gene could be TRBD1 or TRBD2 (5 bases each). The CDR3 length is 16 residues. Germline lookup yields CDR1 LGHNT and CDR2 FRNRAP. V lost 0 bases and J lost 6, with 18 bases in between. The CDR3 is CASGLVTGTAVFEQYF. Here the CDR3 DNA reads TGTGCTAGTGGTTTGGTAACCGGGACGGCCGTCTTCGAGCAGTACTTC.

This sequence joins TRBV4-1 and TRBJ2-2; 13 bases are shared with TRBD2. Germline V gives CDR1 MGHRA, CDR2 YSYEKL. The CDR3 length is 17 residues. V lost 1 base to trimming and J lost 8 bases; unmatched junction nucleotides: 7. The CDR3 DNA reads TGCGCCAGCAGCCAAGGACTAGCGGGGGGCGAGGGGGGGGAGCTGTTTTTT. Its protein is CASSQGLAGGEGGELFF.

The sample holds many counts of this clonotype. This chain uses TRBV20-1 with TRBJ2-2, with D maybe TRBD2 (5 bases). V was clipped by 3 bases and J by 3 bases, with 8 bases between them. The CDR3 runs 13 residues. Germline assignment: CDR1 DFQATT and CDR2 SNEGSKA (reference sequence). The CDR3 DNA reads TGCAGTGCTAGTGGACTTCACACCGGGGAGCTGTTTTTT. This gives the protein CSASGLHTGELFF.

The chain carries TRBV6-2 or TRBV6-3 and TRBJ2-7, with D maybe TRBD1 (5 bases). Germline V gene sequence: CDR1 MNHEY, CDR2 SVGEGT. The ends were cut back, 7 bases at V and 4 bases at J, with 23 bases in the middle. The CDR3 is 16 amino acids. CDR3 DNA: TGTGCCAGCACCGGAATCGAGACAGATTCTTTGTACGAGCAGTACTTC. Translation gives CASTGIETDSLYEQYF.

This CDR3 is CASSEDRTGEDTGELFF. The CDR3 DNA reads as TGTGCCAGCAGCGAGGACCGGACAGGGGAAGACACCGGGGAGCTGTTTTTT. This chain joins TRBV14 and TRBJ2-2; 9 bases map to TRBD1. The V segment lost 5 bases and the J segment 3 bases; nucleotides outside the gene matches: 10. The CDR3 has 17 residues. The V gene's germline CDR1 is SGHDN and CDR2 FVKESK.

V is TRBV7-2 and J is TRBJ2-1, with a weak D call TRBD2 (6 bases). V lost 3 bases and J 5 bases, leaving 11 bases between the germline ends. This CDR3 comprises 14 residues. The V gene's germline CDR1 is SGHTA and CDR2 FQGNSA. CDR3 in DNA: TGTGCCAGCAGCTTTACGGGAGCAGACAATGAGCAGTTCTTC. This translates into CASSFTGADNEQFF. The full variable domain, rest sourced from reference TRBV7-2 and TRBJ2-1, is GAGVSQSPSNKVTEKGKDVELRCDPISGHTALYWYRQSLGQGLEFLIYFQGNSAPDKSGLPSDRFSAERTGGSVSTLTIQRTQQEDSAVYLCASSFTGADNEQFFGPGTRLTVL.

This clonotype has a handful of counts. The chain links TRBV4-1 to TRBJ1-4, with D possibly being TRBD1 (6 bases). The V end was cut by 2 bases, the J end by 0 bases, with 10 bases between. The CDR3 length is 16 residues. Germline-derived CDR1 and CDR2 are MGHRA and YSYEKL. The CDR3 DNA reads as TGCGCCAGCAGCCAATGGACAGCTGCAACTAATGAAAAACTGTTTTTT. Amino acid sequence: CASSQWTAATNEKLFF.

This chain links TRBV6-2 or TRBV6-3 with TRBJ2-5; possibly TRBD1 or TRBD2 for D (5 bases each). The germline CDR1 and CDR2 sequences are MNHEY and SVGEGT. The CDR3 length is 14 residues. V lost 2 bases, J lost 5 bases, and 12 bases lay in between. The CDR3: CASSYAGTQETQYF. In DNA form, the CDR3 reads TGTGCCAGCAGTTACGCAGGGACCCAGGAGACCCAGTACTTC.

The chain carries TRBV19 and TRBJ2-2, with unresolved D. Trimming left V 4 bases short and J 5 bases short, with 5 bases between. Per the germline V gene, CDR1 is LNHDA and CDR2 is SQIVND (reference sequence). The CDR3 totals 12 residues. The CDR3 nucleotides are TGTGCCAGTAGTACGTGGACCGGGGAGCTGTTTTTT. Its protein product is CASSTWTGELFF.

J is TRBJ2-5 and V is TRBV5-5, with D perhaps matching TRBD1 or TRBD2 (5 bases each). The length of the CDR3 is 15 residues. Trimming shortened V by 4 bases and J by 7 bases, and 20 bases separated the two germline ends. The V gene's germline CDR1 is SGHKS and CDR2 YYEKEE (reference sequence). The CDR3 DNA reads TGTGCCAGCAGCCAAGACCGGGACCACTCAGGGACCCAGTACTTC. Encoded protein: CASSQDRDHSGTQYF.

The rearrangement uses TRBV15 and TRBJ2-5; 7 bases are a match to TRBD2. V dropped 0 bases and J dropped 10; count of bases not matched to a gene: 17. The germline V gene encodes CDR1 LNHNV and CDR2 YYDKDF (reference sequence). The length of the CDR3 is 17 residues. The CDR3 sequence is CATSRDDRGGPREDQYF. CDR3 sequence (DNA): TGTGCCACCAGCAGAGATGACCGCGGGGGACCAAGAGAGGACCAGTACTTC.

This clonotype has a handful of counts. This chain joins TRBV7-3 and TRBJ2-1, with TRBD2 identical over 8 bases. This CDR3 spans 13 amino acids. CDR1 SGHTA and CDR2 FQGTGA come from the germline V gene. Trimming took 3 bases from V and 9 from J; bases not matched to a gene: 4. The CDR3 coding sequence is TGTGCCAGCAGCTTTGCGGGAGGCACTGAGCAGTTCTTC. As protein: CASSFAGGTEQFF.

This clonotype was recorded a few times. V gene TRBV2 combines with J gene TRBJ2-2; tentatively, D is TRBD1 (5 bases). The CDR3 totals 13 residues. Germline CDR1 SNHLY, CDR2 FYNNEI. The V end lost 9 bases, the J end lost 2 bases, and 10 bases lay between the germline ends. The CDR3 reads CARSDSNTGELFF. The CDR3, as DNA: TGTGCCAGGTCCGACAGCAACACCGGGGAGCTGTTTTTT.

In its sample, this clonotype was seen a few times. The V and J genes are TRBV18 and TRBJ1-1; D is unresolved. V was trimmed by 1 base and J by 2 bases, leaving 8 bases between them. This CDR3 has 14 residues. CDR1 is KGHSH and CDR2 is LQKENI in the germline V gene. Here the CDR3 reads CASSPLGPNTEAFF. The CDR3 DNA sequence: TGTGCCAGCTCACCACTAGGGCCTAACACTGAAGCTTTCTTT.

This clonotype was picked up many times. V and J are TRBV4-3 and TRBJ2-3; no definite D call. The CDR3 runs to 16 residues. Deletions cut 3 bases from V and 0 bases from J, with 13 bases between. Germline CDR1 is LGHNA and CDR2 is YSLEER. CDR3 coding DNA: TGCGCCAGCAGCCATTATTCGACTGGGAGCACAGATACGCAGTATTTT. It is translated as CASSHYSTGSTDTQYF.

The V gene is TRBV29-1, the J gene TRBJ1-1; 9 bases line up with TRBD1. The CDR3 runs 15 residues. V shed 3 bases, J shed 5 bases, and the junction held 10 bases outside the gene matches. Germline V lookup: CDR1 SQVTM, CDR2 ANQGSEA. The CDR3, as DNA: TGCAGCGTTGAGGACAGGGGCTGGGTCCTTACTGAAGCTTTCTTT. Translation gives CSVEDRGWVLTEAFF.

As concerns this clonotype: The germline gene is not matched at one end of the junction; a read error may be the cause. CDR3 nucleotide sequence: TGCGCCAGCCTACTAGCGGACACGGGGGAGCTGTTTTTT. Translation gives CASLLADTGELFF. The V and J genes are TRBV5-1 and TRBJ2-2, with 8 nucleotides matching TRBD2. The CDR3 consists of 13 residues. The germline CDR1 and CDR2 sequences are SGHRS and YFSETQ.

The chain couples TRBV6-1 to TRBJ1-1; a possible D gene is TRBD1 (6 bases). The V gene's germline CDR1 is MNHNS and CDR2 SASEGT. Trimming took off 5 bases at V and 4 bases at J, with 17 bases between the two ends. CDR3 length: 15 amino acids. CDR3 DNA: TGTGCCAGCAGTCCCGGGGAGGGAGGGGGCACTGAAGCTTTCTTT. Translation: CASSPGEGGGTEAFF.

The chain recombines TRBV7-8 with TRBJ2-7; a weak D match, TRBD1 (6 bases). The CDR3 totals 14 residues. The germline V gene has CDR1 SGHVS and CDR2 FQNEAQ. Deletions cut 5 bases from V and 2 bases from J, with 13 bases between. In DNA, the CDR3 is TGTGCCAGCAGCGATGGGACACCGACCTACGAGCAGTACTTC. This sequence encodes CASSDGTPTYEQYF. Based on the CDR3 plus reference TRBV7-8 and TRBJ2-7, the full variable domain is GAGVSQSPRYKVAKRGQDVALRCDPISGHVSLFWYQQALGQGPEFLTYFQNEAQLDKSGLPSDRFFAERPEGSVSTLKIQRTQQEDSAVYLCASSDGTPTYEQYFGPGTRLTVT.

This chain connects TRBV4-3 to TRBJ2-7; the match to TRBD2 covers 7 bases. The CDR3 is 14 residues long. The V and J ends lost 4 bases and 2 bases, in that order; junction bases with no gene match: 5. The germline CDR1 and CDR2 sequences are LGHNA and YSLEER. The CDR3 DNA reads TGCGCCAGCAGCCTGCGTGCGGGGGCCTACGAGCAGTACTTC. As protein: CASSLRAGAYEQYF.

Many counts were recorded for this clonotype. The V and J genes are TRBV12-3 or TRBV12-4 and TRBJ1-2; D may be TRBD1 (6 bases). V was trimmed by 5 bases and J by 4 bases, leaving 11 bases between them. This CDR3 spans 13 amino acids. CDR3 sequence: CASSLDSTYGYTF. The CDR3 bases are TGTGCCAGCAGTCTGGACAGTACCTATGGCTACACCTTC.

This clonotype has more than one count but fewer than ten. V gene TRBV20-1 combines with J gene TRBJ2-3; TRBD2 matches 8 bases. Germline CDR1 is DFQATT and CDR2 is SNEGSKA (reference sequence). The CDR3 runs to 14 residues. The V segment lost 3 bases and the J segment 0 bases; nucleotides outside the gene matches: 2. The CDR3 reads CSASSSGSTDTQYF. The CDR3, as DNA: TGCAGTGCTAGCTCTAGCGGGAGCACAGATACGCAGTATTTT.

The table lists this clonotype with a few counts. The V gene is TRBV4-1, the J gene TRBJ2-7; 9 bases line up with TRBD2. Germline lookup yields CDR1 MGHRA and CDR2 YSYEKL. Trimming removed 6 bases from V and 2 bases from J; junction bases left unmatched: 11. The CDR3 length is 16 residues. CDR3 amino acids: CASRIYSGSGTYEQYF. For the CDR3, the DNA is TGCGCCAGCAGGATCTATAGCGGGAGCGGGACCTACGAGCAGTACTTC.

This clonotype was counted only a few times. The V gene is TRBV27, the J gene TRBJ2-3, with unresolved D. Trimming took 2 bases from V and 6 from J, leaving 9 bases between them. The CDR3 has 13 amino acids. Per germline, CDR1 MNHEY and CDR2 SMNVEV (reference sequence). The CDR3 nucleotides read TGTGCCAGCAGTTTACTCGAATCGGATACGCAGTATTTT. Encoded protein: CASSLLESDTQYF.

This CDR3 reads CASSPIQTGSYEQYF. The CDR3 nucleotides are TGTGCCAGCAGCCCCATTCAGACAGGGAGCTACGAGCAGTACTTC. The rearrangement links TRBV6-2 or TRBV6-3 to TRBJ2-7; 7 nucleotides agree with TRBD1. V trimming: 6 bases; J trimming: 3 bases; junction bases outside the gene matches: 11. This CDR3 contains 15 residues. Germline CDR1 MNHEY, CDR2 SVGEGT.

This clonotype turned up a few times. The V gene is TRBV29-1, the J gene TRBJ2-7; maybe TRBD1 (5 bases). Germline-derived CDR1 and CDR2 are SQVTM and ANQGSEA. This CDR3 spans 13 amino acids. Trimming removed 2 bases at V and 4 bases at J, with 12 bases between. CDR3 bases: TGCAGCGTTGAAACAGGAAAGGATTACGAGCAGTACTTC. The encoded protein is CSVETGKDYEQYF.

The chain is built from TRBV7-2 and TRBJ2-7; D not certain. Germline V gives CDR1 SGHTA, CDR2 FQGNSA. The CDR3 is 14 residues long. V lost 3 bases to trimming and J lost 6 bases, with 15 bases between them. The CDR3 sequence: CASSLVSRSVEQYF. CDR3 DNA: TGTGCCAGCAGCTTGGTCTCCCGTTCCGTCGAGCAGTACTTC.

The chain carries TRBV24-1 and TRBJ2-3; TRBD1 might be the D (6 bases). Trimming stripped 3 bases from V and 3 bases from J, with 18 bases between. CDR1 is KGHDR, CDR2 SFDVKD, per germline. This CDR3 comprises 17 residues. For the CDR3, the DNA is TGTGCCACCAGTGATAGTAAACAGGGTCTTCCGACAGATACGCAGTATTTT. Protein: CATSDSKQGLPTDTQYF.